This T cell receptor (beta chain) was observed in a study of T cells in Graves' hyperthyroidism and ophthalmopathy. Amplified TCR beta CDR3 regions derived from RNA transcripts. When the TCR CDR3 underwent first-round RT-PCR, the HTBI primer set was used. TCRdb re-called the multiplex PCR reads with MiXCR, one entry per CDR3 protein. The data show around 250,000 distinct CDR3 sequences, with around 26% seen just once and around 32% held by the top ten. This clonotype was recorded many times. This CDR3 contains 15 residues. Germline values: CDR1 MNHEY, CDR2 SVGAGI. The trim removed 6 bases at V and 3 bases at J, leaving 11 bases unmatched.

The J gene is TRBJ2-7, the V gene TRBV6-5; 7 positions match TRBD1. Sequenced input: blood. The sequence was obtained from a middle-aged woman with Graves' ophthalmopathy. The CDR3 spells CASSHPGGSFYEQYF. In DNA, the CDR3 is TGTGCCAGCAGCCACCCAGGGGGTTCCTTCTACGAGCAGTACTTC.